Given below is one T cell receptor beta chain in context. These data originate in a study of T cell repertoires in cytomegalovirus infection. The CDR3 length is 19 residues. Germline values: CDR1 SGHRS, CDR2 YFSETQ. V was cut by 2 bases and J by 0 bases, with 22 bases left in between. TCRdb ran MiXCR on the reads and lists one entry per CDR3 protein. The repertoire holds fewer than 700,000 distinct CDR3 sequences, with approximately 24% as singletons. Sequenced: CD8+ T cells from PBMCs. This chain connects TRBV5-1 to TRBJ2-3, with D hard to call. This clonotype was obtained from a human donor in good health (CMV status not recorded). Some clones in this sample may be carry-over from other donors' samples. This CDR3 reads CASSFTPRFGSTSTDTQYF. CDR3 DNA sequence: TGCGCCAGCAGCTTTACCCCGCGATTCGGATCAACTAGCACAGATACGCAGTATTTT.